Below are 20 T cell receptor beta chains sequenced from a single sample in a study of T cells in Graves' hyperthyroidism and ophthalmopathy (dated by TCRdb to about 2019). Libraries came from multiplex PCR. Reads for this sample came from an Illumina HiSeq 2000. The TCR beta CDR3 regions were amplified from RNA transcripts. A first-round RT-PCR of the TCR CDR3 used the HTBI primer set with the Qiagen OneStep RT-PCR kit. TCRdb redid the processing of the public reads, applying fastp at Q25 and MiXCR, and retained in-frame beta chains. Entries that share a CDR3 protein sequence are merged under the most common genes and DNA. The sample table contains approximately 330,000 distinct CDR3 sequences; only one count was recorded for under 25% of them. The leading ten clones occupy 50% of the sample. Material for sequencing was blood. These receptors all stem from a woman aged 45-65 years with Graves' hyperthyroidism.

This clonotype was counted at least ten times. This chain connects TRBV30 to TRBJ2-7, with D tentatively TRBD2 (7 bases). Between the trimmed V and J ends, which lost 3 bases and 2 bases, there was a span of 11 bases. The CDR3 is 13 residues long. Per germline, CDR1 GTSNPN and CDR2 SVGIG (reference sequence). The CDR3 DNA reads TGTGCCTGGAGGGGGGGGCCCCCCTACGAGCAGTACTTC. Translating it yields CAWRGGPPYEQYF.

This clonotype was counted at least ten times. This sequence joins TRBV6-1 and TRBJ2-7; D is possibly TRBD1 (6 bases). This CDR3 spans 14 amino acids. Germline values: CDR1 MNHNS, CDR2 SASEGT. V was shortened by 6 bases and J by 2 bases, with 14 bases between the two germline ends. CDR3 amino acids: CASSTKPGAYEQYF. CDR3 DNA: TGTGCCAGCAGCACTAAACCAGGGGCCTACGAGCAGTACTTC.

V gene TRBV12-3 or TRBV12-4 combines with J gene TRBJ2-7; 12 bases match TRBD2. This CDR3 has 17 residues. Germline trimming cut 3 bases from V and 2 bases from J; bases unmatched to any gene: 8. In DNA form, the CDR3 reads TGTGCCAGCAGTTTTCAGACTAGCGGGAGAGCAACCTACGAGCAGTACTTC. This codes for CASSFQTSGRATYEQYF.

This clonotype was picked up many times. The V and J genes are TRBV3-1 and TRBJ2-1, with TRBD2 matching 11 bases. The V segment lost 8 bases and the J segment 8 bases; nucleotides outside the gene matches: 8. Germline V gene sequence: CDR1 LGHDT, CDR2 YNNKEL (reference sequence). The CDR3 spans 14 residues. CDR3 loop: CASGTSGGSYEQFF. The CDR3 DNA is TGTGCCAGCGGTACTAGCGGGGGAAGCTATGAGCAGTTCTTC.

The V and J genes are TRBV20-1 and TRBJ1-2; 11 nucleotides agree with TRBD1. The V segment lost 5 bases and the J segment 8 bases; nucleotides outside the gene matches: 4. CDR3 size: 12 residues. Germline V gene lookup returns CDR1 DFQATT and CDR2 SNEGSKA (reference sequence). CDR3: CSAGDRGVGYTF. CDR3 nucleotides: TGCAGTGCTGGGGACAGGGGGGTCGGCTACACCTTC.

This clonotype has only a few counts. The rearrangement uses TRBV3-1 and TRBJ2-6; 7 bases agree with TRBD2. The CDR3 totals 19 residues. The J segment lost 4 bases and the V segment lost 1 base, leaving 13 bases of the junction unmatched. Germline-derived CDR1 and CDR2 are LGHDT and YNNKEL (reference sequence). DNA for the CDR3: TGTGCCAGCAGCCAAGTCGCGTGGCAGGGACTATCCGGGGCCAACGTCCTGACTTTC. It specifies CASSQVAWQGLSGANVLTF.

The chain carries TRBV19 and TRBJ2-3, with D hard to call. The CDR3 is 15 amino acids. Germline assignment: CDR1 LNHDA and CDR2 SQIVND (reference sequence). V lost 1 base and J 3 bases, leaving 11 bases between the germline ends. The CDR3 spells CASSIVGVRTDTQYF. The CDR3 DNA sequence: TGTGCCAGTAGTATAGTAGGTGTTCGGACAGATACGCAGTATTTT.

This clonotype was seen repeatedly, ten times or more. This chain connects TRBV29-1 to TRBJ2-5, with D perhaps TRBD1 or TRBD2 (6 bases each). Germline lookup yields CDR1 SQVTM and CDR2 ANQGSEA. With 5 bases removed from V and 4 bases from J, the gap between germline ends came to 17 bases. The CDR3 contains 14 residues. The CDR3 region has the DNA TGCAGCGTTCAGGGGTGGGGGGCGGGAGAGACCCAGTACTTC. Encoded protein: CSVQGWGAGETQYF.

Turning to this clonotype: A much bigger clone sits one base away, suggesting this may be a read error. V usage is TRBV28 and J usage is TRBJ2-3; TRBD2 might be the D (7 bases). This CDR3 region has 15 residues. V lost 2 bases and J 3 bases, leaving 12 bases between the germline ends. Germline V gene data show CDR1 as MDHEN and CDR2 as SYDVKM. CDR3 amino acids: CASSLLGGRTDTQYF. CDR3 bases: TGTGCCAGCAGTTTACTCGGGGGGCGAACAGATACGCAGTATTTT. The full variable domain, completed using reference TRBV28 and TRBJ2-3, is DVKVTQSSRYLVKRTGEKVFLECVQDMDHENMFWYRQDPGLGLRLIYFSYDVKMKEKGDIPEGYSVSREKKERFSLILESASTNQTSMYLCASSLLGGRTDTQYFGPGTRLTVL.

This clonotype was counted only a few times. The chain joins TRBV5-6 to TRBJ2-3; 8 bases fit TRBD1. V dropped 0 bases and J dropped 6; count of bases not matched to a gene: 9. Per germline, CDR1 SGHDT and CDR2 YYEEEE. The CDR3 spans 16 residues. CDR3 sequence: CASSLAGAGGADTQYF. In nucleotides, the CDR3 is TGTGCCAGCAGCTTGGCCGGGGCAGGGGGCGCGGATACGCAGTATTTT.

This clonotype occurred a few times. CDR3 coding DNA: TGTGCCAGCCGTACCATAGGTACGCAGTATTTT. It is translated as CASRTIGTQYF. The chain recombines TRBV27 with TRBJ2-3; D is ambiguous. V gave up 8 bases and J gave up 8 bases, with 11 bases separating them. The CDR3 totals 11 residues. Germline V gives CDR1 MNHEY, CDR2 SMNVEV (reference sequence).

This clonotype has a count of ten or more. The V and J genes are TRBV24-1 and TRBJ2-2; 8 positions match TRBD1. V was clipped by 9 bases and J by 7 bases; unmatched bases: 12. The CDR3 loop spans 15 amino acids. Germline CDR1 is KGHDR and CDR2 is SFDVKD. The CDR3 DNA reads TGTGCCACCCGATTGACAGGGGATCATCTCGGGGAGCTGTTTTTT. It translates to CATRLTGDHLGELFF.

This clonotype was counted only a few times. The junction does not match germline at one end; this may be a read error. The chain employs TRBV12-3 or TRBV12-4 and TRBJ2-7; D remains ambiguous. This CDR3 comprises 13 residues. CDR3 nucleotides: TGTGCCAGCAGTTGGGGTGATTCCTACGAGCAGTGCTTC. Protein: CASSWGDSYEQCF.

There are many counts of this clonotype. The chain uses TRBV15 and TRBJ2-7; either TRBD1 or TRBD2 may fit D (5 bases each). CDR1 LNHNV and CDR2 YYDKDF come from the germline V gene (reference sequence). Trimming removed 3 bases from V and 6 bases from J, with 18 bases in between. The CDR3 extends over 15 amino acids. The CDR3 DNA sequence: TGTGCCACCAGCAGCTACCGGGACCCCTTTGGCGAGCAGTACTTC. Protein: CATSSYRDPFGEQYF.

The chain has TRBV12-3 or TRBV12-4 and TRBJ2-5, with 8 bases aligning to TRBD2. The CDR3 extends over 14 amino acids. V dropped 4 bases and J dropped 1; count of bases not matched to a gene: 2. DNA of the CDR3: TGTGCCAGCAGTTCACTAGCGGTCCAAGAGACCCAGTACTTC. The encoded protein is CASSSLAVQETQYF.

The chain combines TRBV5-1 with TRBJ1-3; tentatively, D is TRBD1 (5 bases). V lost 0 bases and J lost 0, with 13 bases in between. The germline gives CDR1 SGHRS, CDR2 YFSETQ. The CDR3 spans 17 residues. Here the CDR3 DNA reads TGCGCCAGCAGCTTGGCAGGGATCTCCAACTCTGGAAACACCATATATTTT. Amino acids: CASSLAGISNSGNTIYF.

The chain joins TRBV5-1 to TRBJ2-3; 14 nucleotides line up with TRBD2. The CDR3 is 16 amino acids. Trimming at V came to 3 bases and at J to 5 bases, leaving 5 bases not matched to a gene. CDR1 is SGHRS and CDR2 is YFSETQ in the germline V gene. The CDR3 loop is CASSSGLAGGGDTQYF. CDR3 DNA sequence: TGCGCCAGCAGCTCAGGACTAGCGGGGGGTGGAGATACGCAGTATTTT.

This clonotype was seen repeatedly, ten times or more. The chain recombines TRBV20-1 with TRBJ1-1, with 9 bases lining up with TRBD1. The CDR3 covers 15 residues. The V segment lost 0 bases and the J segment 0 bases; nucleotides outside the gene matches: 2. Germline V gene data show CDR1 as DFQATT and CDR2 as SNEGSKA (reference sequence). The CDR3 loop reads CSARDHRGLNTEAFF. For the CDR3, the DNA is TGCAGTGCTAGAGACCACAGGGGGCTGAACACTGAAGCTTTCTTT.

This clonotype was detected a few times. The chain is built from TRBV20-1 and TRBJ1-6, with TRBD1 matching 8 bases. This CDR3 has 16 residues. J lost 5 bases, V lost 0 bases, and 6 bases had no gene match. Per the germline V gene, CDR1 is DFQATT and CDR2 is SNEGSKA (reference sequence). CDR3 sequence (DNA): TGCAGTGCTAGAGATTATAGGACAGGGAATAATTCACCCCTCCACTTT. Protein sequence: CSARDYRTGNNSPLHF.

This rearrangement joins TRBV9 to TRBJ1-3; 8 nucleotides line up with TRBD1. The CDR3 has 17 amino acids. Germline assignment: CDR1 SGDLS and CDR2 YYNGEE. The V segment lost 1 base and the J segment 0 bases; nucleotides outside the gene matches: 6. CDR3 DNA: TGTGCCAGCAGCGTACGCGACAGGGGAATCTCTGGAAACACCATATATTTT. Amino acid sequence: CASSVRDRGISGNTIYF.